The rows below give T cell receptor beta chains drawn from one sample of a study of cytomegalovirus exposure and HLA in healthy donors. Libraries were prepared by immunoSEQ multiplex PCR; TCRdb keeps only in-frame clonotypes and omits some of them. The table includes 80,000 to 95,000 clones, 65% to 80% detected once. The sequenced material came from PBMCs. These receptors were taken from a woman between 50 and 59 years old in good health and CMV-seropositive. Both conserved end residues are part of each CDR3. A D gene is named only where the DNA matches it firmly. Size is stated for part of the rows, as once, few or many counts, or as a class when the clone is expanded.

clone_size: NA
d_call: NA
v_call: TRBV9
j_call: TRBJ2-5
cdr3_aa: CASSTQGSETQYF
cdr3_nt: TGTGCCAGCAGCACACAGGGTTCAGAGACCCAGTACTTC

clone_size: NA
d_call: TRBD2
v_call: TRBV19
j_call: TRBJ2-7
cdr3_aa: CASSSASSGRYEQYF
cdr3_nt: TGTGCCAGTAGTAGCGCGTCTAGCGGGAGGTACGAGCAGTACTTC

clone_size: NA
d_call: TRBD1
v_call: TRBV5-1
j_call: TRBJ2-5
cdr3_aa: CASSPRTGSQETQYF
cdr3_nt: TGCGCCAGCAGCCCGAGGACAGGATCCCAAGAGACCCAGTACTTC

clone_size: NA
d_call: TRBD2
v_call: TRBV7-2
j_call: TRBJ2-5
cdr3_aa: CASRPTSGMGETQYF
cdr3_nt: TGTGCCAGCAGACCCACTAGCGGCATGGGGGAGACCCAGTACTTC

clone_size: NA
d_call: TRBD2
v_call: TRBV2
j_call: TRBJ2-5
cdr3_aa: CASSGVLAGGPETQYF
cdr3_nt: TGTGCCAGCAGTGGGGTTCTAGCGGGAGGGCCGGAGACCCAGTACTTC

clone_size: NA
d_call: NA
v_call: TRBV10-3
j_call: TRBJ1-5
cdr3_aa: CAISNTGLGALRDSNQPQHF
cdr3_nt: TGTGCCATCAGTAATACAGGCTTGGGGGCCCTCCGGGATAGCAATCAGCCCCAGCATTTT

clone_size: NA
d_call: TRBD1
v_call: TRBV6-1
j_call: TRBJ1-5
cdr3_aa: CASAGTGEQPQHF
cdr3_nt: TGTGCCAGCGCCGGGACAGGGGAACAGCCCCAGCATTTT

clone_size: few
d_call: TRBD1
v_call: TRBV7-2
j_call: TRBJ2-7
cdr3_aa: CASSFGTGVEQYF
cdr3_nt: TGTGCCAGCAGCTTTGGGACAGGGGTCGAGCAGTACTTC

clone_size: NA
d_call: TRBD1
v_call: TRBV5-1
j_call: TRBJ1-2
cdr3_aa: CASRDRGGDGYTF
cdr3_nt: TGCGCCAGCCGCGACAGGGGAGGGGATGGCTACACCTTC

clone_size: NA
d_call: TRBD2
v_call: TRBV9
j_call: TRBJ2-3
cdr3_aa: CASSVVGRDTDTQYF
cdr3_nt: TGTGCCAGCAGCGTGGTCGGGAGGGATACAGATACGCAGTATTTT

clone_size: NA
d_call: TRBD2
v_call: TRBV6-1
j_call: TRBJ2-3
cdr3_aa: CASSATSGSSTDTQYF
cdr3_nt: TGTGCCAGCAGTGCGACTAGCGGATCTAGCACAGATACGCAGTATTTT

clone_size: NA
d_call: TRBD2
v_call: TRBV7-2
j_call: TRBJ2-1
cdr3_aa: CASSLALGLAGTHEQFF
cdr3_nt: TGTGCCAGCAGCTTAGCGCTTGGACTAGCGGGAACCCATGAGCAGTTCTTC

clone_size: NA
d_call: TRBD2
v_call: TRBV7-3
j_call: TRBJ2-3
cdr3_aa: CTSSPGLAADTQYF
cdr3_nt: TGTACCAGCAGCCCCGGACTAGCGGCAGATACGCAGTATTTT

clone_size: NA
d_call: TRBD1
v_call: TRBV5-1
j_call: TRBJ1-2
cdr3_aa: CASSLEGAGNYGYTF
cdr3_nt: TGCGCCAGCAGCTTGGAGGGGGCAGGAAACTATGGCTACACCTTC

clone_size: NA
d_call: NA
v_call: TRBV14
j_call: TRBJ2-1
cdr3_aa: CASSQAFRGSDSGNEQFF
cdr3_nt: TGTGCCAGCAGCCAAGCGTTTAGAGGGAGCGACTCGGGCAATGAGCAGTTCTTC

clone_size: few
d_call: NA
v_call: TRBV5-1
j_call: TRBJ2-4
cdr3_aa: CASSYSGVGENIQYF
cdr3_nt: TGCGCCAGCAGCTATTCAGGGGTCGGGGAAAACATTCAGTACTTC

clone_size: NA
d_call: TRBD2
v_call: TRBV5-4
j_call: TRBJ2-7
cdr3_aa: CASNLRLAGISYEQYF
cdr3_nt: TGTGCCAGCAACTTGAGACTAGCGGGAATCTCCTACGAGCAGTACTTC